A single sample gave rise to the 9 T cell receptor beta chains below, sequenced in a study of T cell responses to AZD1222 COVID-19 vaccine. Repertoires were generated with immunoSEQ multiplex PCR, while TCRdb's copy carries only in-frame clones and drops some. Seen here are more than 150,000 clones, about 91% observed once, and the top ten hold 4.4%. This material consisted of peripheral blood, taken on day 0 of AZD1222 vaccination. These receptors all stem from an adult in good health.

This clone was seen once. This chain links TRBV18 with TRBJ1-1, with 7 bases aligning to TRBD1. V was pared by 1 base and J by 6 bases, with 2 bases of the junction left unmatched. CDR1 KGHSH and CDR2 LQKENI come from the germline V gene. The CDR3 spans 13 residues. CDR3 bases: TGTGCCAGCTCACCACAGGGGGCGGCTGAAGCTTTCTTT. It encodes CASSPQGAAEAFF.

The chain links TRBV7-2 to TRBJ2-1; possible D gene TRBD1, 6 bases. Looked up from germline, CDR1 is SGHTA and CDR2 is FQGNSA. V shed 5 bases and J shed 13 bases, with 15 bases lying between them. This CDR3 contains 12 residues. CDR3 protein: CASSPQLQGQFF. The CDR3 bases are TGTGCCAGCAGCCCTCAACTACAGGGTCAGTTCTTC.

The chain links TRBV27 to TRBJ1-5; D remains unclear. CDR3 length: 13 residues. CDR1 MNHEY and CDR2 SMNVEV come from the germline V gene (reference sequence). V was cut by 5 bases and J by 4 bases, with 9 bases left in between. In nucleotides, the CDR3 is TGTGCCAGCAGTCCCGAGAGAAATCAGCCCCAGCATTTT. Amino acids: CASSPERNQPQHF.

V is TRBV7-9 and J is TRBJ1-1; D not resolved. The V end lost 1 base, the J end lost 3 bases, and 6 bases lay between the germline ends. CDR1 and CDR2 from the germline V gene are SEHNR and FQNEAQ (reference sequence). The CDR3 totals 13 residues. The CDR3 here is CASSLVSDTEAFF. The CDR3, as DNA: TGTGCCAGCAGCTTAGTGTCCGACACTGAAGCTTTCTTT. Supplemented by reference TRBV7-9 and TRBJ1-1, the full variable domain reads DTGVSQNPRHKITKRGQNVTFRCDPISEHNRLYWYRQTLGQGPEFLTYFQNEAQLEKSRLLSDRFSAERPKGSFSTLEIQRTEQGDSAMYLCASSLVSDTEAFFGQGTRLTVV.

V and J are TRBV11-3 and TRBJ1-6, with D unresolved. The CDR3 spans 13 residues. The V end was cut by 0 bases, the J end by 8 bases, with 5 bases between. From germline, CDR1 is SGHNT and CDR2 YENEEA. The CDR3, as DNA: TGTGCCAGCAGCTTAGAGGCATATTCACCCCTCCACTTT. Translating it yields CASSLEAYSPLHF.

This chain's CDR3 is CASSESLAGATEQFF. The DNA for the CDR3 is TGTGCCAGCAGTGAATCACTAGCGGGAGCCACTGAGCAGTTCTTC. The chain couples TRBV2 to TRBJ2-1; 11 nucleotides align to TRBD2. CDR1 is SNHLY and CDR2 is FYNNEI in the germline V gene. CDR3 length: 15 residues. The J segment lost 9 bases and the V segment lost 2 bases, leaving 6 bases of the junction unmatched.

This chain joins TRBV28 and TRBJ2-3; D is perhaps TRBD2 (6 bases). V lost 2 bases and J lost 6, with 12 bases in between. Germline CDR1 is MDHEN and CDR2 is SYDVKM. The CDR3 is 14 residues long. The CDR3 spells CASSLGGRRDTQYF. DNA for the CDR3: TGTGCCAGCAGTTTAGGTGGGAGGAGGGATACGCAGTATTTT.

This clone was seen once. This chain uses TRBV5-1 with TRBJ2-4; a weak D match, TRBD1 (6 bases). Germline V lookup: CDR1 SGHRS, CDR2 YFSETQ. Trimming pared 0 bases from V and 4 bases from J, leaving 8 bases between. The CDR3 contains 14 residues. This CDR3 reads CASSLETGKNIQYF. Here the CDR3 DNA reads TGCGCCAGCAGCTTGGAAACAGGGAAAAACATTCAGTACTTC.

This chain joins TRBV2 and TRBJ1-2; D possibly corresponds to TRBD1 (5 bases). In germline, CDR1 is SNHLY, CDR2 FYNNEI. CDR3 length equals 10 residues. Trimming pared 8 bases from V and 8 bases from J, leaving 9 bases between. CDR3 coding DNA: TGTGCCAGCTGGCGGGGCGGCTACACCTTC. This encodes CASWRGGYTF.